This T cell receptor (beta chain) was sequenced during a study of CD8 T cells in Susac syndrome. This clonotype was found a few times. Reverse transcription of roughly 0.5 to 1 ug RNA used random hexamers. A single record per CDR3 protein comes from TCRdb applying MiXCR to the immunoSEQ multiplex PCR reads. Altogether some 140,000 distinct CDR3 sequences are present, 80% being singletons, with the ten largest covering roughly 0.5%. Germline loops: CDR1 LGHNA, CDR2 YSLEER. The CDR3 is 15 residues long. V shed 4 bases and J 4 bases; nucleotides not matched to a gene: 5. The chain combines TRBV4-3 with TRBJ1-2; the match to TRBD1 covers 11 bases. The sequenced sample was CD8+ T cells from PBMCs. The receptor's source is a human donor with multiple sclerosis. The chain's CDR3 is CASSLMGQGVYGYTF. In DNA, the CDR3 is TGCGCCAGCAGCCTTATGGGACAGGGGGTCTATGGCTACACCTTC.